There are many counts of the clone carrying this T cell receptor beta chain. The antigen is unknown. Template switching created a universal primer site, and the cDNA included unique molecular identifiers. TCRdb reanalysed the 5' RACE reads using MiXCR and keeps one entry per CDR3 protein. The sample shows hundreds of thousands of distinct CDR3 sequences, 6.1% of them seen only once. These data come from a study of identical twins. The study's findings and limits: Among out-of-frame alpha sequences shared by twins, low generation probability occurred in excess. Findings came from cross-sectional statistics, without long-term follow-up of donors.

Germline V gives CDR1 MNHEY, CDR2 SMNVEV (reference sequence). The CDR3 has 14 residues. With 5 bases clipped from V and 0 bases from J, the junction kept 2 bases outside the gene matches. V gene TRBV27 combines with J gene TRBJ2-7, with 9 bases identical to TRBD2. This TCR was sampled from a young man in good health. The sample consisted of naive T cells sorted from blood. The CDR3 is CASSNSGSSYEQYV. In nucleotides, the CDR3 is TGTGCCAGCAGTAATAGCGGGAGCTCCTACGAGCAGTACGTC.